This entry is about one T cell receptor (beta chain). No antigen is known for it. The data were taken from a study of vaccination effects on CD4 cells after COVID-19. Overall study context: Everyone in the study got two shots of either the BNT162b2 or mRNA-1273 vaccine. Study findings and constraints: From healthy vaccinees, only 1 of 255 vaccine-induced clones also reacted to common cold coronaviruses.

The assay was immunoSEQ multiplex PCR, and TCRdb's table has in-frame clones only and misses some. The sample holds over 20,000 clones; about 76% are singletons and the top ten take 3% to 4%. With the ViraFEST assay, the study expanded antigen-specific CD4+ T cells using viral peptide pools, then sequenced them. At the end of 10 days of culture, CD4+ T cells were isolated. Each vaccine recipient was nucleocapsid antibody negative and had no prior SARS-CoV-2 infection. IL-2 at about 10 IU/ml and peptides at 10 ug/ml were added to cultured PBMC, about 1.8 million per well. Cultures had half their medium replaced with IL-2 medium on days 3 and 7. The CDR3 spans 16 residues. CDR1 is DFQATT, CDR2 SNEGSKA, per germline (reference sequence). V dropped 3 bases and J dropped 1; count of bases not matched to a gene: 7.

The V gene is TRBV20-1, the J gene TRBJ2-3; 10 bases map to TRBD2. The sequencing here drew on CD4+ T cells from PBMCs cultured with SARS-CoV-2 spike peptides, taken before COVID-19 vaccination. This receptor was obtained from a human donor who received a COVID-19 vaccine. The CDR3 bases are TGCAGTGCTAGTAGGAGTCTAGCGGGGGGCACAGATACGCAGTATTTT. Translated: CSASRSLAGGTDTQYF.